The clone carrying this T cell receptor (beta chain) was seen a single time. The antigen remains unidentified. The same CDR3 arises from other DNA sequences in this sample as well. The study ran its PCR with 60 Vbeta and 13 Jbeta primers. Data came from immunoSEQ multiplex PCR; TCRdb stores just in-frame clones and leaves some out. The table shows around 150,000 clones, with around 84% occurring only once. Germline V CDR1 and CDR2: SGHRS, YFSETQ. The CDR3 totals 14 residues. The V and J ends lost 1 base and 1 base respectively, with 8 bases between them. This specimen belongs to a study of cytomegalovirus exposure and HLA in healthy donors. Study summary: Membership in the Caucasian-associated ancestry cluster was found for about four fifths of almost 400 genotyped donors. Study observations and caveats: Rare TCR sequences predominated, though certain public TCRs were found in many donors. Researchers reported in a later analysis that common viral pathogens appeared linked to several top clusters.

Sequenced input: PBMCs. This chain joins TRBV5-1 and TRBJ1-1; D might be TRBD1 (5 bases). The receptor was isolated from a male donor in good health and CMV-seropositive. The CDR3 DNA follows: TGCGCCAGCAGCTTGACAGGAGCGAACACTGAAGCTTTCTTT. This codes for CASSLTGANTEAFF.